The 27 T cell receptor beta chains reported below all come from one sample, sequenced in a study of OX40 agonist ivuxolimab in advanced cancers. Library generation was performed with the immunoSEQ multiplex PCR assay. TCRdb provides this immuneACCESS table in a form limited to in-frame rearrangements. Some clones are lacking; in checked studies, under half of them reflect an unresolved V gene, and why the rest are absent is not known. The sample has about 100,000 clones on record, about 91% of them singletons. Roughly 1.1% of the sample is held by the ten biggest clonotypes. The sequenced sample was CD4+ or CD8+ T cells sorted from blood, obtained in a trial of the OX40 agonist ivuxolimab. Source of these receptors: an adult with an advanced solid tumor such as melanoma, head and neck, liver or kidney cancer.

The chain is built from TRBV5-1 and TRBJ1-1; D not resolved. This CDR3 region has 17 residues. Trimming shortened V by 2 bases and J by 5 bases, and 22 bases separated the two germline ends. Germline-derived CDR1 and CDR2 are SGHRS and YFSETQ. The CDR3, as DNA: TGCGCCAGCAGCTTTTCTCTCGGGCCTCAAGGGAGGACTGAAGCTTTCTTT. Its translation is CASSFSLGPQGRTEAFF.

This sequence joins TRBV10-2 and TRBJ2-1; 14 bases agree with TRBD2. The CDR3 loop spans 21 amino acids. Germline V gives CDR1 WSHSY, CDR2 SAAADI. V lost 5 bases, J lost 9 bases, and 24 bases stayed unmatched. The DNA of the CDR3 is TGCGCCAGCAGTCCCGAGACAGGGGAACTTGGGACTAGCGGGAGAGGGGGTGAGCAGTTCTTC. This sequence encodes CASSPETGELGTSGRGGEQFF.

The chain employs TRBV19 and TRBJ1-2, with TRBD1 matching 9 bases. With 3 bases clipped from V and 6 bases from J, the junction kept 11 bases outside the gene matches. CDR1 and CDR2 (germline): LNHDA, SQIVND (reference sequence). The CDR3 has 16 residues. In nucleotides, the CDR3 is TGTGCCAGTAGTATTCACTTTCGGGGACAGGGAGATGGCTACACCTTC. Its protein is CASSIHFRGQGDGYTF. Full variable domain (missing parts from reference TRBV19 and TRBJ1-2): DGGITQSPKYLFRKEGQNVTLSCEQNLNHDAMYWYRQDPGQGLRLIYYSQIVNDFQKGDIAEGYSVSREKKESFPLTVTSAQKNPTAFYLCASSIHFRGQGDGYTFGSGTRLTVV.

This chain joins TRBV9 and TRBJ2-5; D possibly corresponds to TRBD2 (5 bases). The J call could be wrong; TRBJ2-7 is a better fit for the DNA end. Germline CDR1 reads SGDLS; CDR2 reads YYNGEE. The CDR3 totals 15 residues. The CDR3 bases are TGTGCCAGCAGCGTTGGACTCCTAAGCTCCTACGAGCAGTACTTC. Residues: CASSVGLLSSYEQYF.

This rearrangement joins TRBV2 to TRBJ2-7; D might be TRBD1 (5 bases). The CDR3 totals 13 residues. Germline V CDR1 and CDR2: SNHLY, FYNNEI. V lost 7 bases and J 4 bases, leaving 14 bases between the germline ends. The CDR3, as DNA: TGTGCCAGCAAATCCCAGGGTCCGTACGAGCAGTACTTC. Its protein is CASKSQGPYEQYF.

The chain recombines TRBV6-1 with TRBJ2-2; no clear D. Germline CDR1 MNHNS, CDR2 SASEGT. V was cut by 0 bases and J by 5 bases, with 16 bases left in between. CDR3 length: 17 amino acids. The CDR3 loop reads CASSEARNRALTGELFF. DNA for the CDR3: TGTGCCAGCAGTGAAGCGCGCAACCGGGCCTTGACCGGGGAGCTGTTTTTT.

This chain connects TRBV4-3 to TRBJ2-1, with 8 bases fitting TRBD1. Germline CDR1 reads LGHNA; CDR2 reads YSLEER. The CDR3 has 16 residues. After removal of 2 bases from V and 3 bases from J, the junction contained 6 bases not matched to a gene. As DNA, the CDR3 is TGCGCCAGCAGCCAATTAGGACAGGGCCTCTACAATGAGCAGTTCTTC. Amino acid sequence: CASSQLGQGLYNEQFF.

The J gene is TRBJ1-4, the V gene TRBV7-2; 8 bases line up with TRBD1. The CDR3 loop spans 15 amino acids. V lost 0 bases, J lost 8 bases, and 5 bases stayed unmatched. Germline V gives CDR1 SGHTA, CDR2 FQGNSA. CDR3 amino acids: CASSLAQGAGEKLFF. The CDR3 DNA reads as TGTGCCAGCAGCTTAGCCCAGGGGGCGGGGGAAAAACTGTTTTTT.

The chain uses TRBV19 and TRBJ2-2; 9 nucleotides align to TRBD1. The V segment lost 9 bases and the J segment 5 bases; nucleotides outside the gene matches: 7. Germline CDR1 and CDR2: LNHDA and SQIVND (reference sequence). This CDR3 spans 14 amino acids. The chain's CDR3 is CASYGGQGTGELFF. In DNA form, the CDR3 reads TGTGCCAGCTATGGAGGACAGGGGACCGGGGAGCTGTTTTTT.

J is TRBJ2-5 and V is TRBV28; TRBD2 agrees at 7 bases. CDR1 and CDR2 (germline): MDHEN, SYDVKM. Losses at the gene ends were 3 bases for V and 2 bases for J; bases not matched to a gene: 6. The CDR3 is made up of 15 amino acids. The CDR3 coding sequence is TGTGCCAGCAGTTTGGTGGACGGGGGGCAAGAGACCCAGTACTTC. It specifies CASSLVDGGQETQYF.

The V and J genes are TRBV11-2 and TRBJ2-3, with a weak D call TRBD2 (5 bases). This CDR3 contains 17 residues. V was shortened by 2 bases and J by 2 bases, with 17 bases between the two germline ends. From germline, CDR1 is SGHAT and CDR2 FQNNGV. CDR3 region: CASSLRRGGGVTDTQYF. CDR3 nucleotide sequence: TGTGCCAGCAGCTTACGTAGAGGCGGAGGCGTCACAGATACGCAGTATTTT.

The chain recombines TRBV14 with TRBJ2-3; D is perhaps TRBD1 (5 bases). Germline values: CDR1 SGHDN, CDR2 FVKESK. The CDR3 spans 15 residues. The V end lost 2 bases, the J end lost 6 bases, and 15 bases lay between the germline ends. This chain's CDR3 is CASSQLQGPMDTQYF. CDR3 coding DNA: TGTGCCAGCAGCCAACTCCAGGGCCCTATGGATACGCAGTATTTT. The whole variable domain, filled in from reference TRBV14 and TRBJ2-3, reads EAGVTQFPSHSVIEKGQTVTLRCDPISGHDNLYWYRRVMGKEIKFLLHFVKESKQDESGMPNNRFLAERTGGTYSTLKVQPAELEDSGVYFCASSQLQGPMDTQYFGPGTRLTVL.

The chain couples TRBV19 to TRBJ2-2; D might be TRBD1 (5 bases). This CDR3 region has 15 residues. Between the trimmed V and J ends, which lost 7 bases and 0 bases, there was a span of 12 bases. Looked up from germline, CDR1 is LNHDA and CDR2 is SQIVND (reference sequence). CDR3 protein: CASMKVTANTGELFF. The CDR3 region has the DNA TGTGCCAGTATGAAGGTGACAGCGAACACCGGGGAGCTGTTTTTT.

This sequence joins TRBV7-3 and TRBJ2-5, with 7 bases that match TRBD2. In germline, CDR1 is SGHTA, CDR2 FQGTGA. There are 13 residues in the CDR3. The ends lost 8 bases at V and 5 bases at J; junction bases unmatched: 8. DNA of the CDR3: TGTGCCAGCCGGGCGGGAGTGGGGGAGACCCAGTACTTC. This codes for CASRAGVGETQYF. Supplemented by reference TRBV7-3 and TRBJ2-5, the full variable domain reads GAGVSQTPSNKVTEKGKYVELRCDPISGHTALYWYRQSLGQGPEFLIYFQGTGAADDSGLPNDRFFAVRPEGSVSTLKIQRTERGDSAVYLCASRAGVGETQYFGPGTRLLVL.

The chain uses TRBV27 and TRBJ2-3, with D perhaps being TRBD1 or TRBD2 (5 bases each). CDR3 length: 16 amino acids. In germline, CDR1 is MNHEY, CDR2 SMNVEV (reference sequence). V dropped 5 bases and J dropped 3 bases, with 18 bases sitting between them. CDR3: CASSPLGTPETDTQYF. In DNA form, the CDR3 reads TGTGCCAGCAGTCCCTTAGGGACGCCCGAGACAGATACGCAGTATTTT.

This clone was counted between two and nine times. The CDR3 nucleotides are TGTGCCAGCTCCCTCGACAGGGGGCGCCTGTACTTC. Encoded protein: CASSLDRGRLYF. V usage is TRBV18 and J usage is TRBJ2-7, with 10 bases matching TRBD1. The CDR3 has 12 amino acids. Germline CDR1 and CDR2: KGHSH and LQKENI. V was clipped by 6 bases and J by 12 bases; unmatched bases: 8.

This CDR3 is CSVDSGGTEAFF. CDR3 DNA: TGCAGCGTTGATTCGGGGGGCACTGAAGCTTTCTTT. The rearrangement joins TRBV29-1 to TRBJ1-1; perhaps TRBD1 as D (5 bases). V lost 3 bases to trimming and J lost 4 bases, with 9 bases between them. From germline, CDR1 is SQVTM and CDR2 ANQGSEA. The CDR3 covers 12 residues.

The genes are TRBV9 and TRBJ1-5; D not certain. Germline assignment: CDR1 SGDLS and CDR2 YYNGEE. This CDR3 contains 12 residues. The V gene lost 7 bases and the J gene lost 3 bases, with 8 bases spanning the gap. The CDR3 protein is CASGRTNQPQHF. In nucleotides, the CDR3 is TGTGCCAGCGGCCGGACCAATCAGCCCCAGCATTTT.

This sequence joins TRBV6-5 and TRBJ2-3, with D unresolved. The germline V gene has CDR1 MNHEY and CDR2 SVGAGI. This CDR3 is built from 14 residues. Trimming cost V 0 bases and J 0 bases, with 4 bases left between them. CDR3 residues: CASSYSPSTDTQYF. The CDR3 DNA reads as TGTGCCAGCAGTTACTCGCCCAGCACAGATACGCAGTATTTT.

The rearrangement uses TRBV5-1 and TRBJ2-3; TRBD1 might be the D (6 bases). CDR1 is SGHRS, CDR2 YFSETQ, per germline. The CDR3 extends over 14 amino acids. Trimming took 3 bases from V and 3 from J, leaving 11 bases between them. Here the CDR3 reads CASSSQGLTDTQYF. The CDR3 coding sequence is TGCGCCAGCAGCTCACAGGGCTTAACAGATACGCAGTATTTT. The full variable domain, completed using reference TRBV5-1 and TRBJ2-3, is KAGVTQTPRYLIKTRGQQVTLSCSPISGHRSVSWYQQTPGQGLQFLFEYFSETQRNKGNFPGRFSGRQFSNSRSEMNVSTLELGDSALYLCASSSQGLTDTQYFGPGTRLTVL.

This clone appeared once. The gene calls are TRBV9 and TRBJ2-2; 13 bases line up with TRBD2. V lost 4 bases, J lost 4 bases, and 13 bases stayed unmatched. Germline CDR1 SGDLS, CDR2 YYNGEE. CDR3 size: 19 residues. In DNA form, the CDR3 reads TGTGCCAGCAGCATGGCTCCGGGACTAGCGGGATTCGGCACCGGGGAGCTGTTTTTT. It translates to CASSMAPGLAGFGTGELFF.

This chain links TRBV9 with TRBJ2-2, with D possibly matching TRBD1 (5 bases). Germline CDR1 is SGDLS and CDR2 is YYNGEE. This CDR3 spans 15 amino acids. The V and J ends lost 0 bases and 1 base respectively, with 7 bases between them. For the CDR3, the DNA is TGTGCCAGCAGCGTAGTCGGACAGAACACCGGGGAGCTGTTTTTT. Translated: CASSVVGQNTGELFF.

This clone was seen only once. The CDR3 sequence: CASSLAGSRGLSPTLSYEQYF. The CDR3 nucleotides read TGTGCCAGCAGCTTAGCGGGTAGTAGGGGGCTTTCCCCTACCCTCTCCTACGAGCAGTACTTC. The genes are TRBV7-8 and TRBJ2-7, with TRBD1 identical over 7 bases. Germline V CDR1 and CDR2: SGHVS, FQNEAQ. V lost 0 bases to trimming and J lost 0 bases; unmatched junction nucleotides: 20. This CDR3 contains 21 residues.

This clone was observed a handful of times. This chain joins TRBV5-6 and TRBJ2-7, with TRBD2 as a possible D gene (5 bases). The CDR3 runs 14 residues. CDR1 is SGHDT and CDR2 is YYEEEE in the germline V gene. The V end lost 4 bases, the J end lost 0 bases, and 11 bases lay between the germline ends. The CDR3 region is CASSLGRGSYEQYF. For the CDR3, the DNA is TGTGCCAGCAGCCTCGGACGGGGCTCCTACGAGCAGTACTTC.

The V gene is TRBV19, the J gene TRBJ1-1, with unresolved D. With 7 bases removed from V and 1 base from J, the gap between germline ends came to 16 bases. This CDR3 is 15 amino acids long. Germline CDR1 reads LNHDA; CDR2 reads SQIVND (reference sequence). Written as DNA, the CDR3 is TGTGCCAGTAATGGTGTGGTGAGCCGGAACACTGAAGCTTTCTTT. Protein: CASNGVVSRNTEAFF.

The chain combines TRBV29-1 with TRBJ2-2, with 7 nucleotides matching TRBD1. V lost 4 bases and J lost 2; bases outside the gene matches: 4. Germline V gene lookup returns CDR1 SQVTM and CDR2 ANQGSEA. CDR3 length: 14 amino acids. CDR3 sequence: CSVVPGGNTGELFF. The CDR3 nucleotides read TGCAGCGTTGTCCCAGGGGGAAACACCGGGGAGCTGTTTTTT.

V and J are TRBV28 and TRBJ1-5; weak D call: TRBD1 (6 bases). CDR1 and CDR2 from the germline V gene are MDHEN and SYDVKM. The germline V and J ends were trimmed by 4 bases and 5 bases, with 15 bases remaining between them. There are 15 residues in the CDR3. The CDR3 DNA sequence: TGTGCCAGCAGTTCCGAAACAGGGAGCGATCAGCCCCAGCATTTT. Protein sequence: CASSSETGSDQPQHF.